This TCR beta chain was found in a study of shared clonotypes between healthy human individuals (dated by TCRdb to the early 2020s). Some background on the complete study: Three men and a couple of women, aged 18 to 49 years, made up the cohort. Different laboratories and diverse techniques were used to prepare libraries and sequence TCR repertoires, to increase sequencing depth and limit assay-specific biases. Each donor's leukapheresis produced roughly between roughly 0.94 and 9.5 billion PBMCs. The study deeply sequenced blood TCR repertoires of roughly five healthy adults to estimate repertoire size and the extent of clonotype sharing between individuals.

The trim is 8 bases for V and 4 bases for J, with a gap of 18 bases between the germline ends. CDR1 and CDR2, looked up from the germline V gene, are MNHNS and SASEGT. Spanning cysteine to phenylalanine, the CDR3 consists of 14 amino acids. Only the CDR3 DNA stays, 42 bases, in frame from base 1. About this clone: Its antigen has not been determined. Base qualities are not at hand, and no much larger clone is one base apart.

Paper-wide results and their limitations: Sampling was restricted to blood, and TCR repertoires in tissue are likely to differ from TCR repertoires in blood. Pairwise subsampling indicated that sequencing depth was expected to affect the degree of clonotype sharing among donors. Because the study included only a small number of donors, the genetic and exposure-history diversity represented was limited.

The donors were healthy, HIV-negative adults who had no recently reported acute infections or vaccinations. All donors were Caucasian adults living in Nashville, Tennessee, USA. For unsorted samples, some 90 million PBMCs were counted and genomic DNA was extracted with the QIAamp DNA Blood Mini kit. Blood was collected by leukapheresis, and PBMCs were isolated by Ficoll-Histopaque density gradient centrifugation and then cryopreserved in liquid nitrogen vapor phase. Using the deep immunoSEQ assay, TCR CDR3 regions were amplified from genomic DNA by multiplex PCR. Genomic DNA extracted from each cell subset was distributed evenly over all wells of several immunoSEQ 96-well plates, and each plate served as one replicate. For unsorted PBMC, each replicate PCR was loaded with about 280 ng genomic DNA, equivalent to about 30,000 T cell genomes. Ten immunoSEQ deep assay plates were used to sequence the unsorted PBMC genomic DNA. The purified libraries were quantified using a Qubit 3.0 fluorometer, sized with a Bioanalyzer 2100, and then quantified again using the KAPA Library Quantification kit. Every immunoSEQ 96-well plate was sequenced on a dedicated single-read 150-cycle Illumina NextSeq 550 flow cell. Per the original workflow: Because the immunoSEQ output included only junctional sequences and no quality scores, the filtering could not be the same as the filtering used for full-length reads. Sequences were annotated with PyIR, a Python wrapper for IgBLAST v1.9, using IMGT germline references to assign V/J genes and CDR3. Any read was removed if the V/J assignment was weak (E-value above 1e-6), the CDR3 was missing, or the read contained stop codons, out-of-frame junctions, or ambiguous translated residues. A V3J clonotype was defined by an identical inferred V gene, J gene, and CDR3 amino acid sequence. To compute the percentage overlap between repertoires, the number of shared unique clonotypes was divided by the size of the smaller repertoire. Three approaches were used to assess repertoire richness: RTK rarefaction, the Chao1 estimator, and Recon v2.1 estimates of unobserved clonotypes. TCRdb carries this immuneACCESS record with in-frame sequences only. Its versions omit some clonotypes, under half of them owing to an unresolved V gene in the studies checked, with the rest unexplained. Clone size and V and J calls were adopted from that table, with D and trimming inferred from the DNA. This sample comprises about 560,000 clones, around 81% of them detected only once. Approximately 12% of the sample rests with the top ten.

The TCR comes from a woman in her 40s in good health. Some clones in this sample may be carry-over from other donors' samples. Material: PBMCs. The chain is made from TRBV6-1 and TRBJ2-7; the D segment could be TRBD2, given 6 matching bases. The CDR3 protein sequence reads: CASCLSSEVYEQYF. The bases read TGTGCCAGCTGTCTCTCTAGCGAGGTTTACGAGCAGTACTTC.